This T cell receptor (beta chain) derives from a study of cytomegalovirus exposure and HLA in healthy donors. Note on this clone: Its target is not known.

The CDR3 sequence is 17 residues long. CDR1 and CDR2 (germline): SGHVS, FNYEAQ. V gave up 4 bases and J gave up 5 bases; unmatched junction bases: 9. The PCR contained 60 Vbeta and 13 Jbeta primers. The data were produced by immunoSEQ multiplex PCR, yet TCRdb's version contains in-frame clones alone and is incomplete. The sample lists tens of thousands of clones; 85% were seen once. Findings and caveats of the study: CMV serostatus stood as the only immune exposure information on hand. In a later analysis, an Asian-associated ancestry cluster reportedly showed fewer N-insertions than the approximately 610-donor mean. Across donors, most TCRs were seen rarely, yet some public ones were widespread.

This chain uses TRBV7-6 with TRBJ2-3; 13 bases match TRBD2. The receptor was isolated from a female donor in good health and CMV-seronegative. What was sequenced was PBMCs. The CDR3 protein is CASSSGTSGTWGDTQYF. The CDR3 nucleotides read TGTGCCAGCAGCTCCGGGACTAGCGGGACCTGGGGAGATACGCAGTATTTT. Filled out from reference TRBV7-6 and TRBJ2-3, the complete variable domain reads GAGVSQSPRYKVTKRGQDVALRCDPISGHVSLYWYRQALGQGPEFLTYFNYEAQQDKSGLPNDRFSAERPEGSISTLTIQRTEQRDSAMYRCASSSGTSGTWGDTQYFGPGTRLTVL.